Sequencing of this TCR beta chain was carried out in a study of blood T cell repertoires in COVID-19. Background on the study: COVID-19 samples, acute and convalescent, were from the United States, Italy and Spain. T cells, B-cell-depleted T cells, or PBMCs supplied cDNA or gDNA.

Per the original methods: Amplification of reference gene primers provided the estimated nucleated cell counts. This table comes from immunoSEQ multiplex PCR, and its TCRdb copy is limited to in-frame clones, with some not included. V and J calls and clone size are as listed in that table; D and trimming were resolved from the DNA. The profile shows more than 200,000 clones, roughly 80% of them singletons. After removal of 8 bases from V and 13 bases from J, the junction contained 16 bases not matched to a gene. Germline V gene sequence: CDR1 LNHDA, CDR2 SQIVND (reference sequence). This CDR3 comprises 13 residues.

This clonotype was obtained from a woman aged 40-49 years with active or convalescent COVID-19. J is TRBJ1-2 and V is TRBV19; 7 nucleotides align to TRBD1. The specimen was peripheral blood. The CDR3 region is CASSPTDRDHGTF. CDR3 coding DNA: TGTGCCAGTTCACCAACCGACAGGGACCACGGCACCTTC.